The 15 T cell receptor beta chains listed next were all sequenced from one sample in a study of shared clonotypes between healthy human individuals. This table comes from immunoSEQ multiplex PCR, and its TCRdb copy is limited to in-frame clones, with some not included. The sample lists around 600,000 clones; almost 97% were seen once. The sequenced material came from naive CD4+ T cells sorted from blood. Stated subset: CD45RA+ positively selected. Every receptor here comes from a woman in her twenties or thirties in good health.

This chain connects TRBV4-1 to TRBJ2-7, with 9 bases fitting TRBD2. The CDR3 extends over 15 amino acids. CDR1 is MGHRA, CDR2 YSYEKL, per germline. V was pared by 4 bases and J by 6 bases, with 10 bases of the junction left unmatched. DNA of the CDR3: TGCGCCAGCAGCCTTACGAGCGGGAGGAGGCGCGAGCAGTACTTC. It specifies CASSLTSGRRREQYF.

The chain couples TRBV11-2 to TRBJ2-7; D gene uncertain. V was pared by 4 bases and J by 6 bases, with 22 bases between. CDR1 and CDR2 (germline): SGHAT, FQNNGV. This CDR3 region has 16 residues. CDR3 loop: CASSSSGGVPSSEQYF. The CDR3 DNA reads TGTGCCAGCAGCTCCTCTGGCGGAGTCCCCTCGAGCGAGCAGTACTTC.

The table lists this clone with a count of one. The chain has TRBV2 and TRBJ2-7; D ambiguous. Trimming left V 2 bases short and J 4 bases short, with 9 bases between. CDR3 size: 13 residues. Per germline, CDR1 SNHLY and CDR2 FYNNEI. CDR3 nucleotides: TGTGCCAGCAGTGAACGAATCGGTTACGAGCAGTACTTC. This sequence encodes CASSERIGYEQYF.

The V gene is TRBV6-1, the J gene TRBJ1-6; weak D call: TRBD1 (6 bases). CDR1 MNHNS and CDR2 SASEGT come from the germline V gene. V was clipped by 6 bases and J by 5 bases, with 11 bases between them. The CDR3 length is 14 residues. CDR3 DNA: TGTGCCAGCAGCCGGGACATAGATAATTCACCCCTCCACTTT. Translating gives CASSRDIDNSPLHF.

The genes are TRBV28 and TRBJ1-5; 9 bases align to TRBD1. Germline V gene lookup returns CDR1 MDHEN and CDR2 SYDVKM. This CDR3 spans 15 amino acids. V lost 5 bases to trimming and J lost 2 bases; unmatched junction nucleotides: 4. The CDR3 bases are TGTGCCAGCAGTCACGGACAGGGGCGCAATCAGCCCCAGCATTTT. It codes for CASSHGQGRNQPQHF.

This chain uses TRBV18 with TRBJ1-5; 7 bases line up with TRBD1. V shed 3 bases and J 2 bases; nucleotides not matched to a gene: 4. From germline, CDR1 is KGHSH and CDR2 LQKENI. The CDR3 spans 15 residues. The CDR3 spells CASSPNTGGNQPQHF. The DNA for the CDR3 is TGTGCCAGCTCACCTAATACAGGGGGCAATCAGCCCCAGCATTTT.

The V and J genes are TRBV7-2 and TRBJ1-1; D unresolved. Trimming pared 4 bases from V and 6 bases from J, leaving 15 bases between. The germline CDR1 and CDR2 sequences are SGHTA and FQGNSA. CDR3 length: 14 residues. Here the CDR3 DNA reads TGTGCCAGCAGCTCCCCCGCGGCGTTCCCTGAAGCTTTCTTT. Its translation is CASSSPAAFPEAFF.

The V gene is TRBV5-1, the J gene TRBJ2-3; D unresolved. The germline V gene encodes CDR1 SGHRS and CDR2 YFSETQ. CDR3 length equals 12 residues. Deletions cut 2 bases from V and 7 bases from J, with 8 bases between. CDR3 region: CASSFNGNTQYF. The CDR3, as DNA: TGCGCCAGCAGCTTCAATGGGAATACGCAGTATTTT.

This rearrangement joins TRBV19 to TRBJ1-1; D call uncertain. Germline CDR1 and CDR2: LNHDA and SQIVND (reference sequence). The V end was cut by 1 base, the J end by 5 bases, with 11 bases between. The CDR3 extends over 14 amino acids. In nucleotides, the CDR3 is TGTGCCAGTAGTATAGCCCGGATGGGGACTGAAGCTTTCTTT. Translation gives CASSIARMGTEAFF.

This chain links TRBV28 with TRBJ2-1, with D perhaps given as TRBD1 or TRBD2 (5 bases each). Germline V lookup: CDR1 MDHEN, CDR2 SYDVKM. This CDR3 has 17 amino acids. Deletions cut 4 bases from V and 6 bases from J, with 22 bases between. CDR3 bases: TGTGCCAGCAGTTCCTTCCGGGACGGAGAAAAACTCAATGAGCAGTTCTTC. It translates to CASSSFRDGEKLNEQFF.

The chain joins TRBV28 to TRBJ2-7; a possible D gene is TRBD2 (6 bases). The CDR3 spans 19 residues. The germline gives CDR1 MDHEN, CDR2 SYDVKM. V shed 6 bases and J shed 2 bases, with 29 bases lying between them. The CDR3 reads CASRSWDLDRWGDTYEQYF. In nucleotides, the CDR3 is TGTGCCAGCAGATCTTGGGACTTGGATCGTTGGGGCGATACCTACGAGCAGTACTTC.

The chain uses TRBV5-1 and TRBJ2-2, with 8 bases aligning to TRBD1. V shed 4 bases, J shed 5 bases, and the junction held 7 bases outside the gene matches. The CDR3 has 15 amino acids. The germline gives CDR1 SGHRS, CDR2 YFSETQ. The CDR3 coding sequence is TGCGCCAGCAGCATGGACAGGGTAGGAACCGGGGAGCTGTTTTTT. Translation gives CASSMDRVGTGELFF.

The rearrangement links TRBV6-6 to TRBJ2-3; tentative D call: TRBD1 (6 bases). Germline CDR1 MNHNY, CDR2 SVGAGI (reference sequence). V gave up 0 bases and J gave up 1 base, with 11 bases separating them. There are 16 residues in the CDR3. CDR3 protein: CASSYSTGFRTDTQYF. In DNA form, the CDR3 reads TGTGCCAGCAGTTACTCGACAGGATTTCGCACAGATACGCAGTATTTT.

This chain joins TRBV5-1 and TRBJ2-2; D is possibly TRBD1 or TRBD2 (5 bases each). The CDR3 is 16 residues long. V was pared by 4 bases and J by 6 bases, with 19 bases between. Germline V lookup: CDR1 SGHRS, CDR2 YFSETQ. Here the CDR3 reads CASSTQGLGTPGELFF. CDR3 sequence (DNA): TGCGCCAGCAGCACCCAAGGTCTGGGGACCCCCGGGGAGCTGTTTTTT.

This clone was found once. The rearrangement links TRBV2 to TRBJ2-1; 10 bases are a match to TRBD2. The ends lost 3 bases at V and 8 bases at J; junction bases unmatched: 10. Germline values: CDR1 SNHLY, CDR2 FYNNEI. The CDR3 has 16 residues. CDR3 loop: CASSERTSGFLDEQFF. The CDR3 bases are TGTGCCAGCAGTGAGAGGACTAGCGGTTTTTTGGATGAGCAGTTCTTC.